The next 17 T cell receptor beta chains were all read from a single sample in a study of shared clonotypes between healthy human individuals. Assay used: immunoSEQ multiplex PCR; TCRdb lists only in-frame clones, some missing. The profile shows roughly 2,000,000 clones, around 96% of them singletons. Positive CCR7 selection of CD45RO-negative cells yielded the naive CD8 cells, and terminally differentiated effector memory CD45RA+ cells were excluded. Sample: naive CD8+ T cells sorted from blood. The receptors stem from a man aged 18 to 29 in good health.

This chain's CDR3 is CASGEGLGTTDTQYF. CDR3 nucleotides: TGCGCCAGCGGTGAAGGGTTGGGGACCACAGATACGCAGTATTTT. V and J are TRBV4-3 and TRBJ2-3; either TRBD1 or TRBD2 may fit D (5 bases each). From germline, CDR1 is LGHNA and CDR2 YSLEER. Trimming removed 8 bases from V and 2 bases from J, with 17 bases in between. The CDR3 extends over 15 amino acids.

Here the CDR3 DNA reads TGTGCCAGCAGCTTAGTAAAACAGTTCTATGGCTACACCTTC. This gives the protein CASSLVKQFYGYTF. This sequence joins TRBV7-9 and TRBJ1-2; D not certain. The CDR3 runs 14 residues. Germline V gene lookup returns CDR1 SEHNR and CDR2 FQNEAQ (reference sequence). V gave up 1 base and J gave up 4 bases, with 10 bases separating them.

This clone has just one count. V is TRBV28 and J is TRBJ2-1, with D possibly TRBD2 on 5 matching bases. V lost 7 bases and J lost 1, with 14 bases in between. Germline-derived CDR1 and CDR2 are MDHEN and SYDVKM. The CDR3 is 15 residues long. The CDR3 is CASIQRAGSYNEQFF. In DNA, the CDR3 is TGTGCCAGCATTCAGAGGGCCGGGTCCTACAATGAGCAGTTCTTC.

The chain joins TRBV10-2 to TRBJ2-2, with D possibly being TRBD2 (5 bases). Trimming removed 2 bases at V and 3 bases at J, with 10 bases between. This CDR3 contains 15 residues. Germline lookup yields CDR1 WSHSY and CDR2 SAAADI. The CDR3 reads CASSEQWTYTGELFF. The CDR3 DNA sequence: TGCGCCAGCAGTGAGCAGTGGACTTACACCGGGGAGCTGTTTTTT.

This chain joins TRBV9 and TRBJ1-2, with unresolved D. The germline V gene has CDR1 SGDLS and CDR2 YYNGEE. Trimming took 0 bases from V and 6 from J, leaving 18 bases between them. CDR3 length: 16 residues. The CDR3 DNA reads TGTGCCAGCAGCGTAGAGTCGAGGGTCGCGTGGGATGGCTACACCTTC. Translated: CASSVESRVAWDGYTF. Full variable domain (outside the CDR3, taken from reference TRBV9 and TRBJ1-2): DSGVTQTPKHLITATGQRVTLRCSPRSGDLSVYWYQQSLDQGLQFLIQYYNGEERAKGNILERFSAQQFPDLHSELNLSSLELGDSALYFCASSVESRVAWDGYTFGSGTRLTVV.

The CDR3 bases are TGTGCCAGTAGTAACTCGGGACAGGTCCTATCCGGCTACACCTTC. It translates to CASSNSGQVLSGYTF. V gene TRBV19 combines with J gene TRBJ1-2; TRBD1 matches 8 bases. The V gene end was trimmed by 4 bases and the J gene end by 8 bases; junction bases not matched to a gene: 12. Germline V gene lookup returns CDR1 LNHDA and CDR2 SQIVND (reference sequence). This CDR3 contains 15 residues.

The J gene is TRBJ1-2, the V gene TRBV27; D remains ambiguous. V was trimmed by 3 bases and J by 4 bases, leaving 15 bases between them. Germline-derived CDR1 and CDR2 are MNHEY and SMNVEV (reference sequence). The CDR3 covers 15 residues. The CDR3 reads CASSFRPGGLYGYTF. In nucleotides, the CDR3 is TGTGCCAGCAGTTTCCGGCCAGGAGGTCTCTATGGCTACACCTTC.

This chain connects TRBV6-5 to TRBJ1-1, with D tentatively TRBD1 (5 bases). V was pared by 1 base and J by 5 bases, with 17 bases between. From germline, CDR1 is MNHEY and CDR2 SVGAGI. The CDR3 runs to 16 residues. Written as DNA, the CDR3 is TGTGCCAGCAGTTACTTACCCTCAGGGTTGGGGACTGAAGCTTTCTTT. Translating gives CASSYLPSGLGTEAFF.

The chain is built from TRBV9 and TRBJ2-5, with D tentatively TRBD1 or TRBD2 (5 bases each). Germline V lookup: CDR1 SGDLS, CDR2 YYNGEE. CDR3 size: 13 residues. Trimming removed 0 bases from V and 7 bases from J, with 10 bases in between. CDR3 loop: CASSVEGSGTQYF. The CDR3 nucleotides read TGTGCCAGCAGCGTAGAGGGGAGTGGGACCCAGTACTTC. Variable domain in full (rest from reference TRBV9 and TRBJ2-5): DSGVTQTPKHLITATGQRVTLRCSPRSGDLSVYWYQQSLDQGLQFLIQYYNGEERAKGNILERFSAQQFPDLHSELNLSSLELGDSALYFCASSVEGSGTQYFGPGTRLLVL.

Concerning this clone: The sample has other DNA sequences that encode this CDR3 too. V gene TRBV4-1 combines with J gene TRBJ2-5; D gene ambiguous. V was shortened by 4 bases and J by 2 bases, with 11 bases between the two germline ends. Germline lookup yields CDR1 MGHRA and CDR2 YSYEKL. There are 14 residues in the CDR3. CDR3 region: CASSPLGLQETQYF. DNA of the CDR3: TGCGCCAGCAGCCCCTTAGGGCTACAAGAGACCCAGTACTTC.

The chain couples TRBV4-3 to TRBJ2-1; possible D gene TRBD2, 6 bases. Germline V gene lookup returns CDR1 LGHNA and CDR2 YSLEER. Trimming left V 3 bases short and J 4 bases short, with 10 bases between. The CDR3 extends over 14 amino acids. The CDR3 spells CASSHGGEYNEQFF. CDR3 bases: TGCGCCAGCAGCCACGGCGGGGAATACAATGAGCAGTTCTTC.

The chain couples TRBV27 to TRBJ2-3, with D maybe TRBD1 (5 bases). The CDR3 is 14 residues long. Germline lookup yields CDR1 MNHEY and CDR2 SMNVEV (reference sequence). The V gene lost 6 bases and the J gene lost 4 bases, with 14 bases spanning the gap. CDR3 sequence reads: CASSILGAPDTQYF. CDR3 coding DNA: TGTGCCAGCAGCATCCTAGGGGCACCAGATACGCAGTATTTT.

The J gene is TRBJ2-5, the V gene TRBV5-6; D unresolved. V was trimmed by 0 bases and J by 2 bases, leaving 5 bases between them. The V gene's germline CDR1 is SGHDT and CDR2 YYEEEE. The CDR3 is 13 amino acids. CDR3 DNA: TGTGCCAGCAGCTTGGACATGCAAGAGACCCAGTACTTC. Amino acid sequence: CASSLDMQETQYF.

In this sample, this clone turned up once. The chain couples TRBV6-6 to TRBJ2-3; 8 bases are shared with TRBD1. This CDR3 comprises 15 residues. With 5 bases clipped from V and 2 bases from J, the junction kept 6 bases outside the gene matches. CDR1 and CDR2 from the germline V gene are MNHNY and SVGAGI (reference sequence). CDR3 amino acids: CASSNRQGPTDTQYF. Here the CDR3 DNA reads TGTGCCAGCAGTAACCGACAGGGGCCCACAGATACGCAGTATTTT.

This chain links TRBV10-2 with TRBJ2-7; D remains unclear. This CDR3 has 12 amino acids. The germline gives CDR1 WSHSY, CDR2 SAAADI. Trimming took 2 bases from V and 3 from J, leaving 5 bases between them. The DNA of the CDR3 is TGCGCCAGCAGTGAGGGGTTCTACGAGCAGTACTTC. Translating it yields CASSEGFYEQYF.

The chain carries TRBV9 and TRBJ1-2, with D maybe TRBD1 (6 bases). Germline V CDR1 and CDR2: SGDLS, YYNGEE. V was clipped by 0 bases and J by 5 bases, with 14 bases between them. The CDR3 runs 15 residues. CDR3 region: CASSVVPGAAYGYTF. The CDR3 region has the DNA TGTGCCAGCAGCGTAGTCCCAGGGGCGGCATATGGCTACACCTTC.

In this sample, this clone turned up once. This chain connects TRBV29-1 to TRBJ1-2; D gene uncertain. There are 13 residues in the CDR3. The ends were cut back, 4 bases at V and 0 bases at J, with 9 bases in the middle. Per the germline V gene, CDR1 is SQVTM and CDR2 is ANQGSEA. The CDR3 loop is CSVVRLTNYGYTF. The CDR3 DNA is TGCAGCGTTGTAAGACTGACTAACTATGGCTACACCTTC.